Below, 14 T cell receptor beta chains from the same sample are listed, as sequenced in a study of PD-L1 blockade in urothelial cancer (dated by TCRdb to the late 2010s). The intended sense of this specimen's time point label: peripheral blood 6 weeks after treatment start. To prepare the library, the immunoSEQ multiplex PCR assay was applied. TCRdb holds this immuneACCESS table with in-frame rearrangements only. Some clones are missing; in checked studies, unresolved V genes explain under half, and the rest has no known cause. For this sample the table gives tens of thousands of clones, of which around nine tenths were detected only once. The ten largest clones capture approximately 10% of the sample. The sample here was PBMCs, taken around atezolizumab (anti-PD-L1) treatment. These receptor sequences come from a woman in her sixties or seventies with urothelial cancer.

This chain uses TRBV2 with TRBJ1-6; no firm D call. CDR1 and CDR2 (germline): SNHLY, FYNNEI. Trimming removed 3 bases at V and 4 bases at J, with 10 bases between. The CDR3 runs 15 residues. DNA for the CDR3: TGTGCCAGCAGTGAGGAGCGTATTTATAATTCACCCCTCCACTTT. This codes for CASSEERIYNSPLHF.

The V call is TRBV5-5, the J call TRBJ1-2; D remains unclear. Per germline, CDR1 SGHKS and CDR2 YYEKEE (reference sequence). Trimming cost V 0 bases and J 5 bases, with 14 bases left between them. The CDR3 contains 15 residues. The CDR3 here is CASSLDIWPTYGYTF. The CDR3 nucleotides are TGTGCCAGCAGCTTGGATATATGGCCGACTTATGGCTACACCTTC.

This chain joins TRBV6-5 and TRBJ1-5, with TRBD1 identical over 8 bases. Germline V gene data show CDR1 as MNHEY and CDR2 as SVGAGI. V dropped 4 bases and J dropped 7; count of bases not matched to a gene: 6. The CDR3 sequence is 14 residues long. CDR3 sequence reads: CASSSTGAGQPQHF. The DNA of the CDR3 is TGTGCCAGCAGTTCGACAGGGGCTGGCCAGCCCCAGCATTTT.

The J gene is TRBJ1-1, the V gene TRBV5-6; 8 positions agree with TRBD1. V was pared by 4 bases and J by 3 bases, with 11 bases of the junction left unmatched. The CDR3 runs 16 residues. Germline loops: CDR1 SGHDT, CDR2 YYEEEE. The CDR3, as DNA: TGTGCCAGCAGCGGGGGACAGGCTTTAAAGGACACTGAAGCTTTCTTT. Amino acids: CASSGGQALKDTEAFF.

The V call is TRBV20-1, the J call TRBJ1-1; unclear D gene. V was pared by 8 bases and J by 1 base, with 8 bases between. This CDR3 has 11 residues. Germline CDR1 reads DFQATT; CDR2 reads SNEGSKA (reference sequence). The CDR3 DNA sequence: TGCAGTCTTAACAAGAACACTGAAGCTTTCTTT. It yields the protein CSLNKNTEAFF.

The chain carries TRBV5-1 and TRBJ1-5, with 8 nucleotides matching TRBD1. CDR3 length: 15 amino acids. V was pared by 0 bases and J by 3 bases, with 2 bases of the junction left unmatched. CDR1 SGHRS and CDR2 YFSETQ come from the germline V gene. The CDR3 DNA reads TGCGCCAGCAGCTTGGGGCAGGGGGCCAATCAGCCCCAGCATTTT. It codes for CASSLGQGANQPQHF. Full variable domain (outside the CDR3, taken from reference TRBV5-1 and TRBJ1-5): KAGVTQTPRYLIKTRGQQVTLSCSPISGHRSVSWYQQTPGQGLQFLFEYFSETQRNKGNFPGRFSGRQFSNSRSEMNVSTLELGDSALYLCASSLGQGANQPQHFGDGTRLSIL.

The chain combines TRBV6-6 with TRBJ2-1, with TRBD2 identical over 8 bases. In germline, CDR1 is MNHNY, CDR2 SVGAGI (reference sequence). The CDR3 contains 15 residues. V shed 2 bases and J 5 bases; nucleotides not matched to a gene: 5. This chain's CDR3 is CASSYLAGPHNEQFF. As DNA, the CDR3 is TGTGCCAGCAGTTACCTAGCGGGCCCACACAATGAGCAGTTCTTC.

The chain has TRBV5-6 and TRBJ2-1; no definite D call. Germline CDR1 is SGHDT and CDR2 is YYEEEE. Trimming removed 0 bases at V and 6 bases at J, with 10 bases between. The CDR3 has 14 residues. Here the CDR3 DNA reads TGTGCCAGCAGCTTGGACTACATCGGCAATGAGCAGTTCTTC. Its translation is CASSLDYIGNEQFF.

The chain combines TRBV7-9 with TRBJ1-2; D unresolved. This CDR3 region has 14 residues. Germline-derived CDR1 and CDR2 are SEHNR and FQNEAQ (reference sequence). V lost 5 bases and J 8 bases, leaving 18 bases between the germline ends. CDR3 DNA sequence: TGTGCCAGCAGCAAAGGAGACCGCGGAATGGGCTACACCTTC. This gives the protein CASSKGDRGMGYTF.

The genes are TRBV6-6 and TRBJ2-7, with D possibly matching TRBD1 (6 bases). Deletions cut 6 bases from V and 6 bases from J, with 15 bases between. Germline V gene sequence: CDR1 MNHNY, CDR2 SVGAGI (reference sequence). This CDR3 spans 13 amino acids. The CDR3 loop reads CASSLTGQGEQYF. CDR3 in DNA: TGTGCCAGCAGCCTGACAGGCCAGGGCGAGCAGTACTTC.

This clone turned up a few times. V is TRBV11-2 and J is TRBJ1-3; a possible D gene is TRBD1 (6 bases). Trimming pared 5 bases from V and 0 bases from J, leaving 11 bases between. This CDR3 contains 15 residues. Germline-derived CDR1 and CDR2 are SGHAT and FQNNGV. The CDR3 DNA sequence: TGTGCCAGCAGCCCTACAGGGTACTCTGGAAACACCATATATTTT. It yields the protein CASSPTGYSGNTIYF.

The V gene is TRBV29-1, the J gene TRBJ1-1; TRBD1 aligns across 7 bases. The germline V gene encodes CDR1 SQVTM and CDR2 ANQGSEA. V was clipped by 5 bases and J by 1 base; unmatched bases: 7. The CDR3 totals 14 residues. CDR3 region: CSVRTGAGNTEAFF. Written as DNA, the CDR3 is TGCAGCGTTAGAACAGGGGCGGGGAACACTGAAGCTTTCTTT. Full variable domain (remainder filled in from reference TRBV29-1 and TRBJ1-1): SAVISQKPSRDICQRGTSLTIQCQVDSQVTMMFWYRQQPGQSLTLIATANQGSEATYESGFVIDKFPISRPNLTFSTLTVSNMSPEDSSIYLCSVRTGAGNTEAFFGQGTRLTVV.

The CDR3 DNA follows: TGTGCCAGCAGTTACCTAGCGGGACTTAGCACAGATACGCAGTATTTT. This sequence encodes CASSYLAGLSTDTQYF. This rearrangement joins TRBV6-6 to TRBJ2-3; 9 bases fit TRBD2. This CDR3 contains 16 residues. Looked up from germline, CDR1 is MNHNY and CDR2 is SVGAGI (reference sequence). With 2 bases clipped from V and 0 bases from J, the junction kept 3 bases outside the gene matches.

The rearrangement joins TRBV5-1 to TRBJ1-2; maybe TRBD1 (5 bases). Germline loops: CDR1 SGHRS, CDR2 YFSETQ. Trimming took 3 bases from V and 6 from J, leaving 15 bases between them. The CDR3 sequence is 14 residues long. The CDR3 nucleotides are TGCGCCAGCAGCTCGACTCAGGGTGAGAATGGCTACACCTTC. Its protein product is CASSSTQGENGYTF.